This is a list of T cell receptor beta chains from one sample in a study of human T cells and chemical hapten exposure. TCRdb analysed the RACE reads with MiXCR anew, one entry per CDR3 protein. The sample lists 190,000 or so distinct CDR3 sequences, 24% occurring once. Here the sequenced sample was whole blood, taken in connection with sensitization to the hapten diphenylcyclopropenone (DPC). Source of these receptors: a woman aged 40 to 50 with alopecia areata. Some clones in this sample may be carry-over from other donors' samples. The conserved cysteine and the conserved F or W are not part of the CDR3 here.

J gene: TRBJ2-1; V gene: TRBV5-1; CDR3 protein: ASSEGTRPSYNEQF
J gene: TRBJ2-2; V gene: TRBV6-2/TRBV6-3; CDR3 protein: ASSSLRSGELF
J gene: TRBJ2-1; V gene: TRBV20-1; CDR3 protein: SARDQRLAGGRSYNEQF
J gene: TRBJ2-5; V gene: TRBV12-3/TRBV12-4; CDR3 protein: ASSWTEETQY
J gene: TRBJ2-6; V gene: TRBV4-2; CDR3 protein: ASSQELPGANVLT
J gene: TRBJ1-2; V gene: TRBV29-1; CDR3 protein: SVGEGSNYGYT
J gene: TRBJ1-2; V gene: TRBV6-5; CDR3 protein: ASSYSAGSGYGYT
J gene: TRBJ2-2; V gene: TRBV4-3; CDR3 protein: ASSQGLAGYTGELF
J gene: TRBJ1-6; V gene: TRBV20-1; CDR3 protein: SAIPQGSYNSPLH
J gene: TRBJ2-7; V gene: TRBV10-3; CDR3 protein: AISENGYEQY
J gene: TRBJ2-2; V gene: TRBV28; CDR3 protein: ASTRRVSRSGRAGRPGELF
J gene: TRBJ2-7; V gene: TRBV4-1; CDR3 protein: ASSQGGGPYEQY
J gene: TRBJ2-2; V gene: TRBV7-8; CDR3 protein: ASASFAGDTGELF
J gene: TRBJ2-7; V gene: TRBV4-3; CDR3 protein: ASSQEASGSAPYEQY
J gene: TRBJ1-2; V gene: TRBV20-1; CDR3 protein: SATFRNYGYT
J gene: TRBJ2-3; V gene: TRBV9; CDR3 protein: ASSVENRRSDTQY
J gene: TRBJ2-2; V gene: TRBV6-2/TRBV6-3; CDR3 protein: ASAHSGRAGTGELF
J gene: TRBJ2-7; V gene: TRBV5-1; CDR3 protein: ASSITSMTGGYEQY
J gene: TRBJ1-1; V gene: TRBV20-1; CDR3 protein: SARDPQDRGFYTEAF
J gene: TRBJ2-5; V gene: TRBV5-5; CDR3 protein: ASSFQPQETQY
J gene: TRBJ2-6; V gene: TRBV4-1; CDR3 protein: ASSQDHSGGPAGANVLT
J gene: TRBJ2-2; V gene: TRBV9; CDR3 protein: ASSAPSGGLLTGELF
J gene: TRBJ2-1; V gene: TRBV6-5; CDR3 protein: ASSYFGGVREGEQF
J gene: TRBJ1-5; V gene: TRBV20-1; CDR3 protein: SARVRGGSQPQH